Presented here are 10 T cell receptor beta chains from one specimen sequenced in a study of OX40 agonist ivuxolimab in advanced cancers. The method was immunoSEQ multiplex PCR; TCRdb's version includes in-frame clones alone and lacks a portion of them. The sample has tens of thousands of clones, around nine tenths seen once. The sample in question was CD4+ or CD8+ T cells sorted from blood, obtained in a trial of the OX40 agonist ivuxolimab. The receptors here all came from an adult with an advanced solid tumor such as melanoma, head and neck, liver or kidney cancer.

The rearrangement uses TRBV6-5 and TRBJ1-2, with D hard to call. The CDR3 sequence is 13 residues long. Looked up from germline, CDR1 is MNHEY and CDR2 is SVGAGI. The V and J ends lost 5 bases and 8 bases respectively, with 15 bases between them. The CDR3 is CASSKIWYGGYTF. For the CDR3, the DNA is TGTGCCAGCAGTAAGATCTGGTACGGCGGCTACACCTTC.

This clone was seen a single time. The rearrangement links TRBV29-1 to TRBJ2-7, with 12 bases fitting TRBD2. CDR3 size: 13 residues. The V segment lost 7 bases and the J segment 7 bases; nucleotides outside the gene matches: 8. CDR1 is SQVTM and CDR2 is ANQGSEA in the germline V gene. The CDR3 DNA reads as TGCAGCGGGATGCTAGCGGGAGGGACTGAGCAGTACTTC. It translates to CSGMLAGGTEQYF.

The rearrangement links TRBV20-1 to TRBJ2-7; D is uncertain. The CDR3 is made up of 11 amino acids. In germline, CDR1 is DFQATT, CDR2 SNEGSKA (reference sequence). V was pared by 5 bases and J by 5 bases, with 10 bases between. The chain's CDR3 is CSASPSHEQYF. The CDR3 DNA follows: TGCAGTGCTTCACCGTCCCACGAGCAGTACTTC.

This clone has just one count. CDR3 sequence reads: CASSFGGPYNEQFF. The CDR3 nucleotides are TGTGCCAGCAGCTTTGGAGGTCCATACAATGAGCAGTTCTTC. The rearrangement links TRBV11-2 to TRBJ2-1; D possibly corresponds to TRBD2 (5 bases). Trimming left V 3 bases short and J 4 bases short, with 10 bases between. Germline CDR1 is SGHAT and CDR2 is FQNNGV. CDR3 length: 14 amino acids.

The chain is built from TRBV9 and TRBJ1-2, with 10 nucleotides matching TRBD1. This CDR3 is built from 13 residues. V lost 3 bases to trimming and J lost 8 bases; unmatched junction nucleotides: 4. The germline gives CDR1 SGDLS, CDR2 YYNGEE. The CDR3 nucleotides read TGTGCCAGCAGCGCTGGGACAGGGGAAGGCTACACCTTC. It codes for CASSAGTGEGYTF.

J is TRBJ2-1 and V is TRBV13, with D possibly TRBD2 on 5 matching bases. The CDR3 length is 14 residues. Trimming cost V 5 bases and J 0 bases, with 8 bases left between them. Per the germline V gene, CDR1 is PRHDT and CDR2 is FYEKMQ (reference sequence). The CDR3 region is CASSEGSSYNEQFF. The CDR3 coding sequence is TGTGCCAGCAGCGAAGGGAGCTCCTACAATGAGCAGTTCTTC.

This clone was observed once. V and J are TRBV5-6 and TRBJ2-7, with 8 bases fitting TRBD1. V gave up 6 bases and J gave up 4 bases; unmatched junction bases: 6. Germline-derived CDR1 and CDR2 are SGHDT and YYEEEE. The CDR3 spans 13 residues. Here the CDR3 DNA reads TGTGCCAGCAACCGGGACAGGATGTACGAGCAGTACTTC. Translating it yields CASNRDRMYEQYF. Using reference TRBV5-6 and TRBJ2-7 for the parts outside the CDR3, the full variable domain is DAGVTQSPTHLIKTRGQQVTLRCSPKSGHDTVSWYQQALGQGPQFIFQYYEEEERQRGNFPDRFSGHQFPNYSSELNVNALLLGDSALYLCASNRDRMYEQYFGPGTRLTVT.

CDR3 in DNA: TGCGCCAGCAGTGAAGCCGGGACAGGGATCTACGAGCAGTACTTC. It translates to CASSEAGTGIYEQYF. This chain joins TRBV10-1 and TRBJ2-7; 9 bases align to TRBD1. This CDR3 has 15 residues. V shed 3 bases, J shed 3 bases, and the junction held 6 bases outside the gene matches. Germline CDR1 and CDR2: WNHNN and SYGVQD (reference sequence).

The chain joins TRBV29-1 to TRBJ1-1; 7 positions agree with TRBD1. Germline CDR1 and CDR2: SQVTM and ANQGSEA. The V and J ends lost 5 bases and 5 bases, in that order; junction bases with no gene match: 5. This CDR3 comprises 12 residues. CDR3 sequence: CSVRQGGTEAFF. CDR3 coding DNA: TGCAGCGTTAGACAGGGAGGTACTGAAGCTTTCTTT.

CDR3 residues: CASSLTSGSWNEQYF. DNA of the CDR3: TGTGCCAGTAGTTTGACTAGCGGGAGCTGGAACGAGCAGTACTTC. The chain recombines TRBV19 with TRBJ2-7; TRBD2 aligns across 12 bases. J lost 5 bases, V lost 5 bases, and 7 bases had no gene match. The CDR3 is 15 amino acids. CDR1 and CDR2 from the germline V gene are LNHDA and SQIVND (reference sequence).